The rows below give T cell receptor beta chains drawn from one sample of a study of post-analysis software for immune sequencing data. In TCRdb, the PCR reads were re-called with MiXCR into one record per CDR3 protein. The data show about 820,000 distinct CDR3 sequences, about 50% seen once. Sequences were obtained from blood. The receptors come from a girl between 5 and 17 years old with multiple sclerosis. The conserved cysteine and the conserved F or W are not part of the CDR3 here. Each record gives: V gene, J gene, clone size, CDR3 protein. A clone size is listed for some rows: how often the clone was seen (once, few, many), or a class if it is expanded.

v_gene: TRBV5-1; j_gene: TRBJ2-7; abundance: few; CDR3aa: ASSRNTGVNEQY
v_gene: TRBV6-5; j_gene: TRBJ2-5; abundance: few; CDR3aa: ATQRAAGETQY
v_gene: TRBV28; j_gene: TRBJ1-2; abundance: many; CDR3aa: ASIGRGRDYGYT
v_gene: TRBV11-2; j_gene: TRBJ2-1; abundance: -; CDR3aa: ASSLVWTSGLSSYNEQF
v_gene: TRBV15; j_gene: TRBJ2-1; abundance: -; CDR3aa: ATRETSFSNNEQF
v_gene: TRBV12-3/TRBV12-4; j_gene: TRBJ2-7; abundance: -; CDR3aa: ASSLSSVSYEQY
v_gene: TRBV12-3/TRBV12-4; j_gene: TRBJ2-7; abundance: -; CDR3aa: ASSYGVSYEQY
v_gene: TRBV10-3; j_gene: TRBJ2-7; abundance: few; CDR3aa: AISESMGVTHGYEQY
v_gene: TRBV5-1; j_gene: TRBJ2-7; abundance: -; CDR3aa: ASSRDGGVSYEQY
v_gene: TRBV29-1; j_gene: -; abundance: once; CDR3aa: SGGLAGYEQY
v_gene: TRBV6-5; j_gene: -; abundance: -; CDR3aa: ASSRGGGRHEQY
v_gene: TRBV10-3; j_gene: TRBJ1-2; abundance: -; CDR3aa: AISERLPHGYT
v_gene: TRBV6-1; j_gene: TRBJ2-7; abundance: -; CDR3aa: ASKSGLAGALSSYEQY
v_gene: TRBV5-1; j_gene: TRBJ2-7; abundance: few; CDR3aa: ASSPTGQGGYEQY
v_gene: TRBV29-1; j_gene: TRBJ2-7; abundance: -; CDR3aa: SVEDHSSYEQY
v_gene: TRBV6-1; j_gene: TRBJ1-5; abundance: -; CDR3aa: ASSRDGSPDQPQH
v_gene: TRBV3-1; j_gene: TRBJ1-2; abundance: -; CDR3aa: ASSQVRSYGYT
v_gene: TRBV7-9; j_gene: TRBJ2-5; abundance: -; CDR3aa: ASSTGTSENNEQY
v_gene: TRBV14; j_gene: TRBJ1-2; abundance: -; CDR3aa: ASSLWTSGYT
v_gene: TRBV7-3; j_gene: TRBJ2-1; abundance: -; CDR3aa: ASSLQGGGSEQF
v_gene: TRBV6-4; j_gene: TRBJ1-1; abundance: -; CDR3aa: ASSDSENTEAF
v_gene: TRBV12-3/TRBV12-4; j_gene: TRBJ2-7; abundance: -; CDR3aa: ASSAGAPYEQY
v_gene: TRBV29-1; j_gene: TRBJ1-1; abundance: -; CDR3aa: SALTDRGEAF
v_gene: TRBV7-9; j_gene: TRBJ2-7; abundance: -; CDR3aa: ASSWTGDSYEQY
v_gene: TRBV5-1; j_gene: -; abundance: -; CDR3aa: ASSPTVVPGEQY
v_gene: TRBV24-1; j_gene: TRBJ2-1; abundance: -; CDR3aa: ATSDPGKSGRNEQF
v_gene: TRBV2; j_gene: TRBJ1-5; abundance: few; CDR3aa: ASSTDRSPRQPQH
v_gene: TRBV12-3/TRBV12-4; j_gene: TRBJ2-5; abundance: -; CDR3aa: ASSLASGLALGETQY
v_gene: TRBV5-1; j_gene: TRBJ2-5; abundance: -; CDR3aa: ASSAGSQGAGETQY
v_gene: TRBV9; j_gene: TRBJ2-5; abundance: few; CDR3aa: ASSTHQETQY
v_gene: TRBV7-2; j_gene: TRBJ2-7; abundance: -; CDR3aa: ASSSGGQGHNEQY
v_gene: TRBV20-1; j_gene: TRBJ2-1; abundance: -; CDR3aa: SAPQISNNEQF
v_gene: TRBV7-3; j_gene: TRBJ2-1; abundance: many; CDR3aa: ASSTSGSYNEQF
v_gene: TRBV10-3; j_gene: TRBJ1-6; abundance: few; CDR3aa: AISTANSPLH
v_gene: TRBV28; j_gene: TRBJ2-7; abundance: -; CDR3aa: ASSNLGILLTSGRSSYEQY
v_gene: TRBV6-5; j_gene: TRBJ2-3; abundance: few; CDR3aa: ASSYSELTGTDTQY
v_gene: TRBV5-1; j_gene: TRBJ2-1; abundance: few; CDR3aa: ASSNPPGEQF
v_gene: TRBV29-1; j_gene: TRBJ1-4; abundance: -; CDR3aa: SVGGRANEKLF
v_gene: TRBV6-5; j_gene: TRBJ2-5; abundance: -; CDR3aa: ASRLSLQETQY
v_gene: TRBV20-1; j_gene: TRBJ2-1; abundance: -; CDR3aa: SARVGGAGYNEQF
v_gene: TRBV7-9; j_gene: TRBJ1-2; abundance: -; CDR3aa: ASSLAGRALANYGYT
v_gene: TRBV29-1; j_gene: TRBJ2-3; abundance: once; CDR3aa: SVDLGLAGAITDTQY
v_gene: TRBV6-5; j_gene: TRBJ1-2; abundance: few; CDR3aa: ASSYTMGRGYT
v_gene: TRBV24-1; j_gene: TRBJ1-1; abundance: -; CDR3aa: AASDLQFPAGRMNTEAF
v_gene: TRBV20-1; j_gene: TRBJ1-5; abundance: -; CDR3aa: SARSSTQPQH
v_gene: TRBV10-3; j_gene: TRBJ2-7; abundance: few; CDR3aa: AISESGGVVYEQY
v_gene: TRBV2; j_gene: TRBJ2-7; abundance: -; CDR3aa: ASTNTYEQY
v_gene: TRBV29-1; j_gene: TRBJ2-1; abundance: -; CDR3aa: SARTSGRYDEQF
v_gene: TRBV12-3/TRBV12-4; j_gene: TRBJ1-1; abundance: -; CDR3aa: ASSLKVGNPEAF
v_gene: TRBV29-1; j_gene: TRBJ2-3; abundance: -; CDR3aa: SVLQGAATDTQY
v_gene: TRBV6-1; j_gene: TRBJ2-1; abundance: few; CDR3aa: ASSPGLATLQGEEQF
v_gene: TRBV27; j_gene: TRBJ2-7; abundance: -; CDR3aa: ASRNRDNSYEQY
v_gene: TRBV6-6; j_gene: TRBJ2-7; abundance: -; CDR3aa: ASSSPGLANYEQY
v_gene: TRBV5-1; j_gene: TRBJ2-7; abundance: -; CDR3aa: ASRLDTLSSYEQY
v_gene: TRBV6-4; j_gene: TRBJ2-3; abundance: -; CDR3aa: ASSETRASSDTQY
v_gene: TRBV6-5; j_gene: TRBJ2-3; abundance: -; CDR3aa: ASKLGGTDTQY
v_gene: TRBV20-1; j_gene: TRBJ2-3; abundance: few; CDR3aa: SAESSGGLTDTQY
v_gene: TRBV9; j_gene: -; abundance: -; CDR3aa: ASSVEGNAENIQY